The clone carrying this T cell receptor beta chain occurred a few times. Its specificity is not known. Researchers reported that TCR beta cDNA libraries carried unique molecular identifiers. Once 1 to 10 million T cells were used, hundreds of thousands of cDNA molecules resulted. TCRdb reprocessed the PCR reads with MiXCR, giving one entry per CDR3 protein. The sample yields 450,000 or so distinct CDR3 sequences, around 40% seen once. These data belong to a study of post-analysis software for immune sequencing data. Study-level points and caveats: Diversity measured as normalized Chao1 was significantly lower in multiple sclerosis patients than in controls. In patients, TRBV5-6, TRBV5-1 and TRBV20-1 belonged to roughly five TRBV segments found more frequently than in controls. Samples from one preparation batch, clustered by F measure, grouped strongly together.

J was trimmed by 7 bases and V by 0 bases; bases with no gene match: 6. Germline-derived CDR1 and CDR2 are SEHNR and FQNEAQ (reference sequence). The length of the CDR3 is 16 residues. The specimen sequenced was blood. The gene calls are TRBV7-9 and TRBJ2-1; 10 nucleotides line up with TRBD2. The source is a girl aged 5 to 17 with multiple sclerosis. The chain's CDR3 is CASSLALAGVINEQFF. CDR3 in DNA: TGTGCCAGCAGCTTAGCCCTAGCGGGAGTTATAAATGAGCAGTTCTTC.